These 21 T cell receptor beta chains were sequenced from one sample in a study of T-cell reconstitution after alpha-beta-depleted transplantation in children. Unique molecular identifiers were incorporated into the prepared TCRbeta library. A single record per CDR3 protein comes from TCRdb applying MiXCR to the PCR reads. In the table there are fewer than 700,000 distinct CDR3 sequences, 10% to 15% of which are singletons. The sequences come from PBMCs, mostly from graft donor cells, collected 360 days after TCRalphabeta/CD19-depleted stem cell transplant. These receptors all stem from a male patient aged 5 to 17 who had a stem cell transplant for acute myeloid leukemia, so the T cells may come from the graft donor.

This chain joins TRBV5-1 and TRBJ1-5; TRBD1 matches 7 bases. Germline V gene sequence: CDR1 SGHRS, CDR2 YFSETQ. The CDR3 is made up of 16 amino acids. Losses at the gene ends were 1 base for V and 11 bases for J; bases not matched to a gene: 15. The CDR3 bases are TGCGCCAGCAGCTTGTTCCCGACAGGGAACCCTAGGGCCCAGCATTTT. This translates into CASSLFPTGNPRAQHF. Looking up the rest from reference TRBV5-1 and TRBJ1-5 gives the full variable domain: KAGVTQTPRYLIKTRGQQVTLSCSPISGHRSVSWYQQTPGQGLQFLFEYFSETQRNKGNFPGRFSGRQFSNSRSEMNVSTLELGDSALYLCASSLFPTGNPRAQHFGDGTRLSIL.

This clonotype was picked up a small number of times. The rearrangement uses TRBV20-1 and TRBJ2-4, with 7 positions matching TRBD1. In germline, CDR1 is DFQATT, CDR2 SNEGSKA (reference sequence). The trim removed 8 bases at V and 0 bases at J, leaving 7 bases unmatched. The CDR3 has 14 residues. The CDR3 nucleotides read TGCAGTCCCGGGACAGTCGTAGCCAAAAACATTCAGTACTTC. Translating it yields CSPGTVVAKNIQYF.

This clonotype was recorded a few times. The gene calls are TRBV9 and TRBJ2-1, with 9 bases lining up with TRBD2. CDR1 is SGDLS, CDR2 YYNGEE, per germline. This CDR3 has 17 residues. The ends lost 0 bases at V and 2 bases at J; junction bases unmatched: 6. CDR3 amino acids: CASSVGASGITYNEQFF. The CDR3 nucleotides read TGTGCCAGCAGCGTAGGTGCTAGCGGGATAACCTACAATGAGCAGTTCTTC. The full variable domain, its missing parts supplied by reference TRBV9 and TRBJ2-1, is DSGVTQTPKHLITATGQRVTLRCSPRSGDLSVYWYQQSLDQGLQFLIQYYNGEERAKGNILERFSAQQFPDLHSELNLSSLELGDSALYFCASSVGASGITYNEQFFGPGTRLTVL.

This chain's CDR3 is CASSARSSGVSYNEQFF. In nucleotides, the CDR3 is TGTGCCAGCAGCGCCAGATCTAGCGGGGTCTCCTACAATGAGCAGTTCTTC. The chain couples TRBV7-9 to TRBJ2-1, with TRBD2 matching 9 bases. The J segment lost 0 bases and the V segment lost 5 bases, leaving 8 bases of the junction unmatched. The CDR3 sequence is 17 residues long. Germline loops: CDR1 SEHNR, CDR2 FQNEAQ (reference sequence). The full variable domain, rest sourced from reference TRBV7-9 and TRBJ2-1, is DTGVSQNPRHKITKRGQNVTFRCDPISEHNRLYWYRQTLGQGPEFLTYFQNEAQLEKSRLLSDRFSAERPKGSFSTLEIQRTEQGDSAMYLCASSARSSGVSYNEQFFGPGTRLTVL.

This clonotype was observed many times. The chain joins TRBV10-3 to TRBJ2-1, with a tentative D call TRBD2 (5 bases). CDR1 ENHRY and CDR2 SYGVKD come from the germline V gene. Trimming shortened V by 6 bases and J by 3 bases, and 6 bases separated the two germline ends. The CDR3 spans 12 residues. As DNA, the CDR3 is TGTGCCATCAGGGACTTCTACAATGAGCAGTTCTTC. This sequence encodes CAIRDFYNEQFF.

This chain links TRBV4-2 with TRBJ1-2, with a weak D call TRBD1 (6 bases). The CDR3 covers 16 residues. V was cut by 1 base and J by 2 bases, with 14 bases left in between. Germline CDR1 is LGHNA and CDR2 is YNFKEQ. The CDR3 spells CASSQVDRGANYGYTF. The CDR3 nucleotides read TGTGCCAGCAGCCAAGTAGATCGGGGGGCAAACTATGGCTACACCTTC.

This chain joins TRBV15 and TRBJ2-5; TRBD2 agrees at 14 bases. The CDR3 totals 20 residues. Germline V gene data show CDR1 as LNHNV and CDR2 as YYDKDF (reference sequence). V lost 0 bases and J lost 4; bases outside the gene matches: 13. This CDR3 is CATSRDPGGLAGDPRETQYF. As DNA, the CDR3 is TGTGCCACCAGCAGAGATCCGGGGGGACTAGCGGGAGACCCGCGAGAGACCCAGTACTTC.

A few counts support this clonotype. The V call is TRBV5-1, the J call TRBJ1-1; D not certain. The V end was cut by 1 base, the J end by 1 base, with 11 bases between. CDR1 and CDR2 from the germline V gene are SGHRS and YFSETQ. CDR3 length: 15 amino acids. CDR3 nucleotide sequence: TGCGCCAGCAGCTTGTTGGGGTCGGGGAACACTGAAGCTTTCTTT. It specifies CASSLLGSGNTEAFF.

The table lists this clonotype with a few counts. The chain's CDR3 is CSVASGAGPYNEQFF. The CDR3 coding sequence is TGCAGCGTTGCGTCTGGGGCAGGGCCGTACAATGAGCAGTTCTTC. The chain is built from TRBV29-1 and TRBJ2-1; D perhaps matches TRBD1 (5 bases). This CDR3 has 15 amino acids. Germline-derived CDR1 and CDR2 are SQVTM and ANQGSEA. The ends were cut back, 4 bases at V and 4 bases at J, with 17 bases in the middle.

This chain connects TRBV20-1 to TRBJ2-1; 10 bases are a match to TRBD2. With 4 bases clipped from V and 0 bases from J, the junction kept 3 bases outside the gene matches. Germline CDR1 reads DFQATT; CDR2 reads SNEGSKA (reference sequence). CDR3 length: 15 residues. In DNA, the CDR3 is TGCAGTGCTACGTCTAGCGGGAGCTCCTACAATGAGCAGTTCTTC. Its protein is CSATSSGSSYNEQFF.

V and J are TRBV20-1 and TRBJ2-2; TRBD2 aligns across 9 bases. Germline CDR1 reads DFQATT; CDR2 reads SNEGSKA (reference sequence). This CDR3 has 14 residues. Losses at the gene ends were 5 bases for V and 5 bases for J; bases not matched to a gene: 6. CDR3 sequence: CSAPGLAETGELFF. CDR3 sequence (DNA): TGCAGTGCTCCGGGACTAGCAGAGACCGGGGAGCTGTTTTTT.

The chain links TRBV6-1 to TRBJ2-3, with 8 nucleotides matching TRBD1. This CDR3 comprises 14 residues. CDR1 and CDR2 (germline): MNHNS, SASEGT. V lost 6 bases and J lost 4; bases outside the gene matches: 6. CDR3 sequence: CASSPDREADTQYF. Here the CDR3 DNA reads TGTGCCAGCAGCCCGGACAGGGAAGCAGATACGCAGTATTTT.

The genes are TRBV7-2 and TRBJ2-2; D is unresolved. Trimming stripped 7 bases from V and 9 bases from J, with 12 bases between. The CDR3 spans 12 residues. Germline lookup yields CDR1 SGHTA and CDR2 FQGNSA. Here the CDR3 DNA reads TGTGCCAGCACCACCCCCGGCCGGGAGCTGTTTTTT. Encoded protein: CASTTPGRELFF.

The chain combines TRBV20-1 with TRBJ2-7, with D perhaps TRBD1 or TRBD2 (5 bases each). The V end lost 5 bases, the J end lost 8 bases, and 16 bases lay between the germline ends. The germline V gene encodes CDR1 DFQATT and CDR2 SNEGSKA (reference sequence). The CDR3 loop spans 12 amino acids. The CDR3 DNA follows: TGCAGTGCTCTTGAAAGGGACCCGAAGCAGTACTTC. This encodes CSALERDPKQYF.

This clonotype was found a few times. V usage is TRBV9 and J usage is TRBJ1-3, with D uncertain. CDR1 is SGDLS and CDR2 is YYNGEE in the germline V gene. This CDR3 spans 14 amino acids. The germline V and J ends were trimmed by 4 bases and 2 bases, with 10 bases remaining between them. In DNA, the CDR3 is TGTGCCAGCAGCCCCCCGGCCCCTGGAAACACCATATATTTT. This translates into CASSPPAPGNTIYF.

This clonotype has just a few counts. This rearrangement joins TRBV7-9 to TRBJ2-7; possibly TRBD1 or TRBD2 for D (6 bases each). The CDR3 sequence is 12 residues long. Trimming removed 6 bases at V and 6 bases at J, with 12 bases between. From germline, CDR1 is SEHNR and CDR2 FQNEAQ (reference sequence). Here the CDR3 reads CASRAGEAEQYF. CDR3 bases: TGTGCCAGCAGAGCAGGGGAGGCCGAGCAGTACTTC.

This clonotype was recorded many times. CDR3 region: CASSTPSGKLEQYF. Here the CDR3 DNA reads TGTGCCAGCAGTACGCCTAGCGGGAAACTCGAGCAGTACTTC. The chain has TRBV28 and TRBJ2-7; 9 bases are a match to TRBD2. This CDR3 is built from 14 residues. Germline V gene sequence: CDR1 MDHEN, CDR2 SYDVKM. The ends lost 5 bases at V and 6 bases at J; junction bases unmatched: 8.

This clonotype occurred a few times. V and J are TRBV7-3 and TRBJ2-5; D is unresolved. The germline CDR1 and CDR2 sequences are SGHTA and FQGTGA. The ends were cut back, 0 bases at V and 3 bases at J, with 8 bases in the middle. The CDR3 runs to 14 residues. The CDR3 DNA is TGTGCCAGCAGCTTAACCCCTGTAAAAGAGACCCAGTACTTC. This gives the protein CASSLTPVKETQYF.

This clonotype was detected ten times or more. The rearrangement joins TRBV18 to TRBJ1-1; no definite D call. The CDR3 sequence is 14 residues long. Between the trimmed V and J ends, which lost 6 bases and 5 bases, there was a span of 16 bases. Germline loops: CDR1 KGHSH, CDR2 LQKENI. The CDR3 DNA reads as TGTGCCAGCTCCGAAAAAGAGGCTGTTACTGAAGCTTTCTTT. Amino acid sequence: CASSEKEAVTEAFF.

The chain employs TRBV2 and TRBJ2-4, with D perhaps matching TRBD1 (6 bases). V gave up 4 bases and J gave up 7 bases, with 14 bases separating them. The CDR3 covers 14 residues. The germline gives CDR1 SNHLY, CDR2 FYNNEI. The CDR3 nucleotides are TGTGCCAGCAGTGGTCAGGGGAACGGGAACATTCAGTACTTC. Its translation is CASSGQGNGNIQYF.

This clonotype was detected a few times. The CDR3 reads CASSMDSTTYSGLYNEQFF. DNA for the CDR3: TGTGCCAGCAGTATGGACAGTACGACTTATAGCGGGCTTTACAATGAGCAGTTCTTC. The V call is TRBV25-1, the J call TRBJ2-1, with a possible D match to TRBD2 (7 bases). V gave up 5 bases and J gave up 4 bases, with 27 bases separating them. The germline V gene encodes CDR1 MGHDK and CDR2 SYGVNS. The CDR3 sequence is 19 residues long.